The 26 T cell receptor beta chains given below trace back to one sample, sequenced in a study of T cells after yellow fever vaccination (dated by TCRdb to the late 2010s). The library was generated by 5' RACE. The reads were generated on an Illumina NovaSeq 6000. Using fastp at Q25 and MiXCR, TCRdb reprocessed the public reads and kept productive beta chains. Each CDR3 protein gets just one entry, which takes the most common genes and DNA from the rows behind it. Recorded for this sample are a few hundred thousand distinct CDR3 sequences; about 12% of them occurred a single time. The biggest ten clones account for approximately 3.3% of the sample. Taken with the paper, the label for treatment or condition translates to: live attenuated yellow fever vaccine strain. The source material was CD4+ T cells sorted from PBMCs, sampled 15 days after the yellow fever booster vaccination. The receptors stem from a man aged 18 to 29 who received the YFV17D yellow fever vaccine.

The rearrangement links TRBV7-9 to TRBJ1-2, with TRBD1 identical over 7 bases. The CDR3 totals 14 residues. Unmatched junction bases numbered 8, after V lost 6 bases and J lost 4 bases. Germline V gives CDR1 SEHNR, CDR2 FQNEAQ (reference sequence). The CDR3 sequence: CASRQTGTVYGYTF. DNA of the CDR3: TGTGCCAGCAGACAAACCGGGACAGTCTATGGCTACACCTTC.

There are a few counts of this clonotype. The chain carries TRBV7-2 and TRBJ2-7, with D possibly being TRBD1 or TRBD2 (5 bases each). Between the trimmed V and J ends, which lost 3 bases and 2 bases, there was a span of 11 bases. CDR3 length equals 14 residues. Germline CDR1 and CDR2: SGHTA and FQGNSA. CDR3 in amino acids: CASSFGTEPYEQYF. The CDR3 region has the DNA TGTGCCAGCAGCTTCGGGACGGAACCCTACGAGCAGTACTTC.

This rearrangement joins TRBV12-3 or TRBV12-4 to TRBJ2-2; 7 bases match TRBD1. The J segment lost 1 base and the V segment lost 8 bases, leaving 4 bases of the junction unmatched. This CDR3 spans 14 amino acids. Here the CDR3 DNA reads TGTGCCAGCGGTCGGGACAGGAACACCGGGGAGCTGTTTTTT. This codes for CASGRDRNTGELFF.

This clonotype came up many times. V and J are TRBV20-1 and TRBJ2-6, with D uncertain. Germline values: CDR1 DFQATT, CDR2 SNEGSKA (reference sequence). The CDR3 extends over 13 amino acids. V dropped 4 bases and J dropped 2 bases, with 6 bases sitting between them. CDR3 amino acids: CSAKGTGANVLTF. CDR3 nucleotides: TGCAGTGCTAAGGGCACTGGGGCCAACGTCCTGACTTTC.

This clonotype was seen at least ten times. This chain joins TRBV15 and TRBJ1-2; weak D call: TRBD1 (5 bases). Germline-derived CDR1 and CDR2 are LNHNV and YYDKDF (reference sequence). This CDR3 is built from 15 residues. The V end was cut by 1 base, the J end by 8 bases, with 17 bases between. The CDR3: CATSRGGQGLEGYTF. For the CDR3, the DNA is TGTGCCACCAGCAGAGGAGGCCAGGGCTTAGAGGGCTACACCTTC.

This clonotype was seen only once. V and J are TRBV4-3 and TRBJ1-2; no reliable D call. The CDR3 is made up of 15 amino acids. Per the germline V gene, CDR1 is LGHNA and CDR2 is YSLEER. V dropped 3 bases and J dropped 5 bases, with 16 bases sitting between them. CDR3: CASSQSFRRDYGYTF. The CDR3 nucleotides are TGCGCCAGCAGCCAGTCTTTTCGTAGGGATTATGGCTACACCTTC.

The chain links TRBV6-5 to TRBJ2-5, with D perhaps being TRBD1 or TRBD2 (5 bases each). Germline assignment: CDR1 MNHEY and CDR2 SVGAGI. The V end lost 7 bases, the J end lost 7 bases, and 22 bases lay between the germline ends. This CDR3 contains 15 residues. CDR3 DNA: TGTGCCAGCATCCCGAGGACTGGGGGATTAGTGACCCAGTACTTC. Its translation: CASIPRTGGLVTQYF.

The CDR3 loop reads CSALWEATEAFF. DNA for the CDR3: TGCAGTGCTCTTTGGGAAGCCACTGAAGCTTTCTTT. V is TRBV20-1 and J is TRBJ1-1; unclear D gene. Trimming removed 5 bases from V and 4 bases from J, with 11 bases in between. This CDR3 is 12 amino acids long. The germline V gene has CDR1 DFQATT and CDR2 SNEGSKA (reference sequence).

This chain joins TRBV20-1 and TRBJ2-3; either TRBD1 or TRBD2 may fit D (5 bases each). Germline V lookup: CDR1 DFQATT, CDR2 SNEGSKA (reference sequence). V shed 0 bases and J shed 5 bases, with 9 bases lying between them. The CDR3 is 13 amino acids. CDR3 sequence (DNA): TGCAGTGCTAGAGATGTGGGGGTAGATACGCAGTATTTT. Its protein product is CSARDVGVDTQYF.

The CDR3 DNA sequence: TGTGCCAGCGGCGGACAGGGGTGGGGCGAGCAGTACTTC. Its translation: CASGGQGWGEQYF. The chain carries TRBV9 and TRBJ2-7, with 9 bases fitting TRBD1. The CDR3 runs 13 residues. CDR1 SGDLS and CDR2 YYNGEE come from the germline V gene. The trim removed 7 bases at V and 6 bases at J, leaving 8 bases unmatched.

Only a few counts were recorded for this clonotype. This chain joins TRBV6-2 or TRBV6-3 and TRBJ2-5, with 7 bases that match TRBD1. The germline gives CDR1 MNHEY, CDR2 SVGEGT. The J segment lost 5 bases and the V segment lost 6 bases, leaving 15 bases of the junction unmatched. The CDR3 is made up of 16 amino acids. The DNA of the CDR3 is TGTGCCAGCAGCCCAGACAGGGCTCCGACCGGTGAGACCCAGTACTTC. Encoded protein: CASSPDRAPTGETQYF.

The gene calls are TRBV28 and TRBJ1-5; no definite D call. The length of the CDR3 is 14 residues. Germline lookup yields CDR1 MDHEN and CDR2 SYDVKM. V shed 3 bases and J shed 7 bases, with 13 bases lying between them. DNA for the CDR3: TGTGCCAGCAGTTTTGCAGCCTACGTACAGCCCCAGCATTTT. Amino acid sequence: CASSFAAYVQPQHF.

The genes are TRBV6-2 or TRBV6-3 and TRBJ1-1; TRBD1 matches 7 bases. The V and J ends lost 2 bases and 11 bases, in that order; junction bases with no gene match: 8. This CDR3 is 13 amino acids long. Per germline, CDR1 MNHEY and CDR2 SVGEGT. This CDR3 is CASSYDLQGTAFF. As DNA, the CDR3 is TGTGCCAGCAGTTACGATCTACAGGGGACGGCTTTCTTT.

The chain links TRBV7-6 to TRBJ2-3; possible D gene TRBD1, 5 bases. This CDR3 is built from 16 residues. Germline CDR1 SGHVS, CDR2 FNYEAQ. Trimming stripped 0 bases from V and 6 bases from J, with 16 bases between. The CDR3 coding sequence is TGTGCCAGCAGCTTAGCAGGGGCAGACCATAGGGATACGCAGTATTTT. Translated, it gives CASSLAGADHRDTQYF. Variable domain in full (rest from reference TRBV7-6 and TRBJ2-3): GAGVSQSPRYKVTKRGQDVALRCDPISGHVSLYWYRQALGQGPEFLTYFNYEAQQDKSGLPNDRFSAERPEGSISTLTIQRTEQRDSAMYRCASSLAGADHRDTQYFGPGTRLTVL.

The V and J genes are TRBV7-2 and TRBJ2-5, with 9 bases aligning to TRBD2. CDR3 length: 14 amino acids. With V trimmed by 7 bases and J by 2 bases, 5 bases remained unmatched. Per germline, CDR1 SGHTA and CDR2 FQGNSA. The CDR3 region is CASIRRGGQETQYF. CDR3 nucleotide sequence: TGTGCCAGCATCCGGCGGGGGGGGCAAGAGACCCAGTACTTC. Together with reference TRBV7-2 and TRBJ2-5, the CDR3 gives the full variable domain: GAGVSQSPSNKVTEKGKDVELRCDPISGHTALYWYRQSLGQGLEFLIYFQGNSAPDKSGLPSDRFSAERTGGSVSTLTIQRTQQEDSAVYLCASIRRGGQETQYFGPGTRLLVL.

J is TRBJ1-2 and V is TRBV6-5, with D uncertain. Trimming pared 4 bases from V and 4 bases from J, leaving 13 bases between. The CDR3 runs 14 residues. The germline CDR1 and CDR2 sequences are MNHEY and SVGAGI. In DNA, the CDR3 is TGTGCCAGCAGTTCGCCACGGATGGGCTATGGCTACACCTTC. Encoded protein: CASSSPRMGYGYTF.

This clonotype was counted many times. The V and J genes are TRBV12-3 or TRBV12-4 and TRBJ2-5; perhaps TRBD2 as D (6 bases). Trimming left V 6 bases short and J 5 bases short, with 16 bases between. This CDR3 contains 14 residues. Written as DNA, the CDR3 is TGTGCCAGCAGCGTGCCTGGGACTCCGGAGACCCAGTACTTC. This gives the protein CASSVPGTPETQYF.

This clonotype has at least ten counts. In DNA form, the CDR3 reads TGTGCCAGCAGCTTGTACCAAAACATTCAGTACTTC. It is translated as CASSLYQNIQYF. V is TRBV5-6 and J is TRBJ2-4; no firm D call. Per the germline V gene, CDR1 is SGHDT and CDR2 is YYEEEE. The CDR3 is 12 residues long. The V gene lost 1 base and the J gene lost 5 bases, with 4 bases spanning the gap. The whole variable domain, filled in from reference TRBV5-6 and TRBJ2-4, reads DAGVTQSPTHLIKTRGQQVTLRCSPKSGHDTVSWYQQALGQGPQFIFQYYEEEERQRGNFPDRFSGHQFPNYSSELNVNALLLGDSALYLCASSLYQNIQYFGAGTRLSVL.

V and J are TRBV7-8 and TRBJ2-7; D tentatively fits TRBD1 or TRBD2 (5 bases each). CDR3 size: 17 residues. CDR1 and CDR2 from the germline V gene are SGHVS and FQNEAQ. Trimming cost V 0 bases and J 1 base, with 16 bases left between them. Here the CDR3 reads CASSLASGGPKSYEQYV. DNA for the CDR3: TGTGCCAGCAGCTTAGCCTCTGGGGGACCGAAATCCTACGAGCAGTACGTC.

This sequence joins TRBV11-2 and TRBJ2-5; 9 nucleotides agree with TRBD1. The germline gives CDR1 SGHAT, CDR2 FQNNGV. The J segment lost 4 bases and the V segment lost 5 bases, leaving 8 bases of the junction unmatched. This CDR3 is 15 amino acids long. The CDR3 region has the DNA TGTGCCAGCAGCCCCGGGGGGACAGGGATAGAGACCCAGTACTTC. It codes for CASSPGGTGIETQYF.

This clonotype appeared a few times. The gene calls are TRBV20-1 and TRBJ1-5; D unresolved. The germline gives CDR1 DFQATT, CDR2 SNEGSKA (reference sequence). Trimming left V 3 bases short and J 6 bases short, with 9 bases between. The CDR3 consists of 12 residues. DNA of the CDR3: TGCAGTGCTAGCGACCGGAGTCAGCCCCAGCATTTT. Translated, it gives CSASDRSQPQHF.

This clonotype was seen a handful of times. This rearrangement joins TRBV6-2 or TRBV6-3 to TRBJ2-6; D uncertain. CDR1 MNHEY and CDR2 SVGEGT come from the germline V gene. V lost 3 bases and J lost 4, with 7 bases in between. The CDR3 length is 14 residues. The CDR3 reads CASSYAAGANVLTF. CDR3 in DNA: TGTGCCAGCAGTTATGCGGCAGGGGCCAACGTCCTGACTTTC.

This clonotype was counted a few times. This chain joins TRBV14 and TRBJ2-5; 10 bases agree with TRBD1. The germline CDR1 and CDR2 sequences are SGHDN and FVKESK. The CDR3 covers 15 residues. The J segment lost 7 bases and the V segment lost 1 base, leaving 6 bases of the junction unmatched. Here the CDR3 DNA reads TGTGCCAGCAGCCAAGGCGGGACAGGGGTACGGACCCAGTACTTC. Its translation is CASSQGGTGVRTQYF.

This clonotype occurred many times. V usage is TRBV6-5 and J usage is TRBJ2-1; D possibly corresponds to TRBD2 (6 bases). The CDR3 runs 14 residues. V lost 6 bases and J lost 2, with 11 bases in between. Germline V gene lookup returns CDR1 MNHEY and CDR2 SVGAGI. The CDR3 nucleotides are TGTGCCAGCAGCCGGGACTCAGCCTACAATGAGCAGTTCTTC. It codes for CASSRDSAYNEQFF.

J is TRBJ1-5 and V is TRBV6-1; D is ambiguous. The CDR3 consists of 12 residues. The ends were cut back, 3 bases at V and 15 bases at J, with 15 bases in the middle. CDR1 and CDR2 (germline): MNHNS, SASEGT. The CDR3 spells CASSDPRQRRHF. In nucleotides, the CDR3 is TGTGCCAGCAGTGACCCCAGACAAAGACGGCATTTT.

The rearrangement uses TRBV25-1 and TRBJ2-6; D might be TRBD1 (5 bases). V was pared by 0 bases and J by 2 bases, with 8 bases between. Germline lookup yields CDR1 MGHDK and CDR2 SYGVNS. The CDR3 totals 16 residues. CDR3 in DNA: TGTGCCAGCAGTGAATATTTAGGGGCTGGGGCCAACGTCCTGACTTTC. Its protein is CASSEYLGAGANVLTF. The full variable domain, in which reference TRBV25-1 and TRBJ2-6 provide the parts outside the CDR3, is EADIYQTPRYLVIGTGKKITLECSQTMGHDKMYWYQQDPGMELHLIHYSYGVNSTEKGDLSSESTVSRIRTEHFPLTLESARPSHTSQYLCASSEYLGAGANVLTFGAGSRLTVL.